The next 21 T cell receptor beta chains were all read from a single sample in a study of Graves' ophthalmopathy and Graves' hyperthyroidism. From RNA, the CDR3 regions of TCR beta chains were amplified and sequenced. HTBI primers served in a first-round RT-PCR, which a second-round multiplex PCR followed. Each CDR3 protein gets one entry after TCRdb re-called the multiplex PCR reads with MiXCR. Of about 590,000 distinct CDR3 sequences listed, under 40% are singletons. The specimen was peripheral blood or thyroid tissue (not recorded which). Every receptor here comes from an adult man with Graves' hyperthyroidism.

This clonotype was seen a few times. The chain has TRBV10-2 and TRBJ2-7; 11 bases align to TRBD2. The junction had 6 bases not matched to a gene; V was cut back by 4 bases and J by 7 bases. The CDR3 loop spans 14 amino acids. CDR1 WSHSY and CDR2 SAAADI come from the germline V gene. The DNA for the CDR3 is TGCGCCAGCAGTGCTAGCGGGGGGTACAATGAGCAGTACTTC. This encodes CASSASGGYNEQYF.

DNA for the CDR3: TGCGCCAGCAGCGCCACCGGGACAGGGGGGAACACCGGGGAGCTGTTTTTT. It translates to CASSATGTGGNTGELFF. This chain uses TRBV5-1 with TRBJ2-2; 11 bases are shared with TRBD1. The CDR3 runs 17 residues. After removal of 4 bases from V and 1 base from J, the junction contained 6 bases not matched to a gene. Germline CDR1 SGHRS, CDR2 YFSETQ.

The chain employs TRBV20-1 and TRBJ2-5; D is undetermined. The CDR3 length is 10 residues. Germline V gene data show CDR1 as DFQATT and CDR2 as SNEGSKA (reference sequence). Trimming stripped 2 bases from V and 5 bases from J, with 3 bases between. The CDR3 nucleotides read TGCAGTGCTAGACCGGAGACCCAGTACTTC. Translation: CSARPETQYF.

On this clonotype itself: At one of its ends the junction is not consistent with the germline gene, which may arise from a read error. The genes are TRBV19 and TRBJ2-7, with unresolved D. Germline CDR1 reads LNHDA; CDR2 reads SQIVND (reference sequence). The CDR3 sequence is 13 residues long. The chain's CDR3 is CASSVSSSYVQYF. CDR3 in DNA: TGTGCCAGTAGTGTCTCAAGCTCCTACGTGCAGTACTTC.

Ten or more counts support this clonotype. The chain has TRBV2 and TRBJ1-2; 10 bases match TRBD1. The CDR3 totals 15 residues. Losses at the gene ends were 6 bases for V and 4 bases for J; bases not matched to a gene: 8. CDR1 and CDR2 from the germline V gene are SNHLY and FYNNEI. CDR3 in amino acids: CASRLTGQGFYGYTF. The DNA of the CDR3 is TGTGCCAGCAGACTTACGGGACAGGGGTTCTATGGCTACACCTTC.

The V call is TRBV20-1, the J call TRBJ2-7; 11 bases are a match to TRBD1. V dropped 5 bases and J dropped 3; count of bases not matched to a gene: 6. Germline-derived CDR1 and CDR2 are DFQATT and SNEGSKA (reference sequence). The CDR3 loop spans 14 amino acids. The CDR3: CSAFRDRGDYEQYF. CDR3 coding DNA: TGCAGTGCTTTCCGGGACAGGGGGGACTACGAGCAGTACTTC.

Concerning this clonotype itself: Since a much larger clone is just one base distant, this may be a read error. This likely comes from a read error, as the CDR3 has no conserved phenylalanine or tryptophan at its end. The chain links TRBV6-1 to TRBJ2-7; D unclear. This CDR3 spans 10 amino acids. V was trimmed by 7 bases and J by 4 bases, leaving 5 bases between them. Germline CDR1 MNHNS, CDR2 SASEGT. This CDR3 is CASTNYEQYL. CDR3 bases: TGTGCCAGCACCAATTACGAGCAGTACCTC.

DNA of the CDR3: TGTGCCACCAGTGATGCTCCACCCGGACTAGCGGAAGCCTACGAGCAGTACTTC. The encoded protein is CATSDAPPGLAEAYEQYF. V gene TRBV24-1 combines with J gene TRBJ2-7; 10 nucleotides agree with TRBD2. CDR1 KGHDR and CDR2 SFDVKD come from the germline V gene. CDR3 size: 18 residues. The ends lost 3 bases at V and 2 bases at J; junction bases unmatched: 12.

This clonotype was counted a few times. V gene TRBV27 combines with J gene TRBJ2-5, with D tentatively TRBD1 (6 bases). This CDR3 is built from 15 residues. The germline V gene encodes CDR1 MNHEY and CDR2 SMNVEV (reference sequence). V was shortened by 6 bases and J by 1 base, with 15 bases between the two germline ends. CDR3 coding DNA: TGTGCCAGCAGCCGCATCAGGGGTGGCCAAGAGACCCAGTACTTC. It encodes CASSRIRGGQETQYF.

This clonotype was counted at least ten times. The chain couples TRBV27 to TRBJ1-2, with TRBD1 as a possible D gene (5 bases). Germline loops: CDR1 MNHEY, CDR2 SMNVEV (reference sequence). V was clipped by 3 bases and J by 7 bases, with 15 bases between them. This CDR3 is 14 amino acids long. Here the CDR3 reads CASSFQGGRGGYTF. CDR3 DNA: TGTGCCAGCAGTTTCCAGGGAGGACGAGGTGGCTACACCTTC.

This clonotype was seen more than once but under ten times. CDR3 region: CASSASSLGVVIEAFF. Here the CDR3 DNA reads TGTGCCAGCAGTGCCTCCAGCCTGGGGGTAGTCATTGAAGCTTTCTTT. J is TRBJ1-1 and V is TRBV6-5, with D possibly TRBD1 on 5 matching bases. V was pared by 5 bases and J by 7 bases, with 23 bases between. This CDR3 spans 16 amino acids. Germline CDR1 and CDR2: MNHEY and SVGAGI.

This clonotype was found many times. The chain combines TRBV7-6 with TRBJ1-6; 10 bases match TRBD1. The junction had 5 bases not matched to a gene; V was cut back by 3 bases and J by 6 bases. Germline V gene sequence: CDR1 SGHVS, CDR2 FNYEAQ. The CDR3 covers 16 residues. The CDR3 region is CASSLGQGKGNSPLHF. DNA of the CDR3: TGTGCCAGCAGCTTGGGACAGGGGAAGGGTAATTCACCCCTCCACTTT.

The V and J genes are TRBV2 and TRBJ1-1, with D possibly being TRBD1 (6 bases). Germline lookup yields CDR1 SNHLY and CDR2 FYNNEI. Between the trimmed V and J ends, which lost 7 bases and 7 bases, there was a span of 28 bases. The CDR3 is 17 amino acids. CDR3 region: CASTKGPGLAGDNEAFF. CDR3 in DNA: TGTGCCAGCACCAAGGGTCCGGGACTAGCGGGGGACAATGAAGCTTTCTTT.

About this clonotype itself: Given a much more abundant clone one base away, this may be a read error. The rearrangement links TRBV5-6 to TRBJ1-2; D unclear. Germline V gene lookup returns CDR1 SGHDT and CDR2 YYEEEE. CDR3 length equals 14 residues. Trimming pared 0 bases from V and 6 bases from J, leaving 12 bases between. The CDR3 sequence is CASSLDTGLHGYTF. CDR3 sequence (DNA): TGTGCCAGCAGCTTGGACACCGGGCTCCATGGCTACACCTTC.

This clonotype was counted only a few times. The chain joins TRBV4-1 to TRBJ2-3, with D possibly TRBD2 on 6 matching bases. The CDR3 sequence is 16 residues long. Trimming cost V 0 bases and J 2 bases, with 12 bases left between them. The germline V gene encodes CDR1 MGHRA and CDR2 YSYEKL. The CDR3 DNA reads TGCGCCAGCAGCCAAGAAGAGCGGGTCTTCACAGATACGCAGTATTTT. It codes for CASSQEERVFTDTQYF.

This clonotype was counted between two and nine times. This chain links TRBV10-1 with TRBJ2-2; 9 bases agree with TRBD1. The CDR3 runs to 20 residues. From germline, CDR1 is WNHNN and CDR2 SYGVQD (reference sequence). The V and J ends lost 5 bases and 0 bases, in that order; junction bases with no gene match: 16. CDR3 in DNA: TGCGCCAGCAGTCCAGGACCCAACAACAGGGGGCTAGCGAACACCGGGGAGCTGTTTTTT. Amino acid sequence: CASSPGPNNRGLANTGELFF.

This clonotype was seen ten or more times. This chain joins TRBV29-1 and TRBJ1-2, with 7 bases lining up with TRBD1. Germline V lookup: CDR1 SQVTM, CDR2 ANQGSEA. V trimming: 7 bases; J trimming: 4 bases; junction bases outside the gene matches: 15. This CDR3 spans 15 amino acids. DNA for the CDR3: TGCAGCGCGGGACACCGACAGGGTCCCCTCTATGGCTACACCTTC. The encoded protein is CSAGHRQGPLYGYTF.

Details on this clonotype: A junction end diverges from the germline sequence, so it may reflect a read error. The chain uses TRBV29-1 and TRBJ2-6; 7 bases are shared with TRBD2. The V gene's germline CDR1 is SQVTM and CDR2 ANQGSEA. CDR3 length equals 14 residues. The CDR3 is CSVDGVGGGNVLTF. The CDR3 DNA follows: TGCAGCGTTGACGGTGTGGGGGGGGGCAACGTCCTGACTTTC.

This clonotype came up many times. The gene calls are TRBV18 and TRBJ2-5; 7 nucleotides line up with TRBD1. CDR3 length: 16 residues. Germline V CDR1 and CDR2: KGHSH, LQKENI. Trimming cost V 3 bases and J 0 bases; bases outside gene matches: 7. This chain's CDR3 is CASSPRTGQNQETQYF. As DNA, the CDR3 is TGTGCCAGCTCACCCAGGACAGGCCAGAACCAAGAGACCCAGTACTTC.

V and J are TRBV20-1 and TRBJ2-3, with D possibly matching TRBD2 (6 bases). The germline gives CDR1 DFQATT, CDR2 SNEGSKA (reference sequence). Trimming cost V 2 bases and J 6 bases, with 9 bases left between them. This CDR3 has 12 amino acids. Written as DNA, the CDR3 is TGCAGTGCTAGAAGGGCGGGGGATACGCAGTATTTT. Protein sequence: CSARRAGDTQYF.

This rearrangement joins TRBV5-8 to TRBJ2-2; possible D gene TRBD1, 6 bases. Germline-derived CDR1 and CDR2 are SGHTS and YDEGEE. There are 15 residues in the CDR3. V was shortened by 9 bases and J by 1 base, with 16 bases between the two germline ends. In nucleotides, the CDR3 is TGTGCCAAAACGGAGACAGGAAAGAACACCGGGGAGCTGTTTTTT. The encoded protein is CAKTETGKNTGELFF.